This TCR beta chain came from a study of OX40 agonist ivuxolimab in advanced cancers. Findings of the study overall: Both CD4+ and CD8+ T cell populations in blood had undergone clonal expansion by week 6 at 0.1 to 3.0 mg/kg.

Patients were excluded for autoimmune disease history or systemic immunosuppression. Germline loops: CDR1 SGHVS, CDR2 FQNEAQ. The CDR3 is 14 amino acids. V lost 4 bases to trimming and J lost 4 bases; unmatched junction nucleotides: 6. As regards this clone: Its antigen is currently unknown.

The method was immunoSEQ multiplex PCR; TCRdb's version includes in-frame clones alone and lacks a portion of them. The repertoire has tens of thousands of clones, about nine tenths of them found once; the top ten carry roughly 9.8%. The J gene is TRBJ2-7, the V gene TRBV7-8; 8 bases align to TRBD1. The specimen comprised CD4+ or CD8+ T cells sorted from blood, sampled in a trial of the OX40 agonist ivuxolimab. The clonotype originates from an adult with an advanced solid tumor such as melanoma, head and neck, liver or kidney cancer. CDR3 in DNA: TGTGCCAGCAGCTGGGGGGACAGGCAATACGAGCAGTACTTC. This codes for CASSWGDRQYEQYF. Full variable domain (missing parts from reference TRBV7-8 and TRBJ2-7): GAGVSQSPRYKVAKRGQDVALRCDPISGHVSLFWYQQALGQGPEFLTYFQNEAQLDKSGLPSDRFFAERPEGSVSTLKIQRTQQEDSAVYLCASSWGDRQYEQYFGPGTRLTVT.